Below, one T cell receptor beta chain is given with its context. Its antigen remains unidentified. The data were taken from a study of T cell responses to AZD1222 COVID-19 vaccine. Regarding the study as a whole: The donor cohort was predominantly white British with a female majority, and clonal diversity may have been underestimated.

Trimming left V 2 bases short and J 5 bases short, with 18 bases between. This CDR3 region has 17 residues. CDR1 is MNHEY, CDR2 SMNVEV, per germline (reference sequence). Generated by immunoSEQ multiplex PCR, the TCRdb table keeps only in-frame clones and is missing some. This sample carries about 130,000 clones, roughly 90% of them seen once, and the ten largest clones take 1.5% to 2%. The rearrangement uses TRBV27 and TRBJ2-2; TRBD1 or TRBD2 may be the D gene (5 bases each). Sequences were derived from peripheral blood, sampled on day 0 of AZD1222 vaccination. The TCR comes from an adult in good health. The CDR3 sequence: CASSLDQGRSSTGELFF. CDR3 bases: TGTGCCAGCAGTTTAGACCAGGGACGGAGTTCGACCGGGGAGCTGTTTTTT.